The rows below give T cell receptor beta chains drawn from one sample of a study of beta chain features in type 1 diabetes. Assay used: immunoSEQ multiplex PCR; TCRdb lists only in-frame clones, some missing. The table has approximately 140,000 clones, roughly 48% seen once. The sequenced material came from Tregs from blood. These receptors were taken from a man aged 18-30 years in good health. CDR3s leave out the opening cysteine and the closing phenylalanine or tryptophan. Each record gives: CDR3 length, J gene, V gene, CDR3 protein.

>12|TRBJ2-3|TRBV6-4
ASSSVPSTDTQY
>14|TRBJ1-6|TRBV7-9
ASSLYGGSYNSPLH
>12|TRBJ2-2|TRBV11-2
ASSQTANTGELF
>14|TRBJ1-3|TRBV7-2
ASSLDRVSPGNTIY
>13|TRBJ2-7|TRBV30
AWSVRRTGPYEQY
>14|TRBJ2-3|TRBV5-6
ASSLVRGALSDTQY
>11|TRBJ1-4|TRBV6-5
ASRPTGNEKLF
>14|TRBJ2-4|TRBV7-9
ASSLGRRLAKNIQY
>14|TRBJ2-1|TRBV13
ASSLPSLRSYNEQF
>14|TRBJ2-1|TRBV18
ASSPQLAVSYNEQF
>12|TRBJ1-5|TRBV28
ASGQFNSNQPQH
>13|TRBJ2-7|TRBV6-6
ASSLGLASVHEQY
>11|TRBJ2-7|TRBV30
AWSGQINYEQY